This TCR beta chain was recorded in a study of T cell responses to AZD1222 COVID-19 vaccine. This clone has only one observation. Germline V CDR1 and CDR2: SGHNT, YYREEE (reference sequence). CDR3 length: 16 amino acids. Trimming took 0 bases from V and 8 from J, leaving 18 bases between them. TCRdb keeps only in-frame clones here, not all; method: immunoSEQ multiplex PCR. The sample gives approximately 190,000 clones, 75% to 90% of which show up once; approximately 2.5% is in the top ten. The chain carries TRBV5-4 and TRBJ2-1; either TRBD1 or TRBD2 may supply D (7 bases each). The receptor comes from an adult in good health. The source was peripheral blood, collected on day 0 of MenACWY control vaccination. The CDR3 DNA reads as TGTGCCAGCAGCTTGGAAGGGGGCGGGAGAAGGCATGAGCAGTTCTTC. The encoded protein is CASSLEGGGRRHEQFF.